This TCR beta chain was found in a study of patients and donors after allogeneic stem cell transplantation. V was clipped by 4 bases and J by 2 bases, with 8 bases between them. CDR1 LNHDA and CDR2 SQIVND come from the germline V gene (reference sequence). The CDR3 is 14 residues long. One entry per CDR3 protein results from TCRdb running MiXCR on the RT-PCR reads. The top ten clones hold around 50% of a sample with fewer than 180,000 distinct CDR3 sequences, 37% of them seen once. What was sequenced was blood, either unsorted or a sorted T cell fraction (not recorded which). This chain joins TRBV19 and TRBJ1-4; the D is unclear. This clonotype originated in a human donor who was either an allogeneic HSCT recipient or a stem cell or donor lymphocyte infusion donor (not recorded which). It is not recorded whose cells these are; they may come from a transplant donor. CDR3 coding DNA: TGTGCCAGTAGTACCCGACGGACTAATGAAAAACTGTTTTTT. The encoded protein is CASSTRRTNEKLFF.